Included here is one T cell receptor (beta chain) sequence, with context. Authors' data handling: Estimation of nucleated cell counts was performed using reference gene primer amplification. Data came from immunoSEQ multiplex PCR; TCRdb stores just in-frame clones and leaves some out. V, J and clone size were drawn from that table, and D and trimming were deduced from the DNA. Of about 260,000 clones in the sample, 88% were seen once. These data originate in a study of blood T cell repertoires in COVID-19. Study-level background: COVID-19 samples from acute and convalescent phases originated in the United States, Italy and Spain. The analysed material was cDNA or gDNA that came from T cells, B-cell-depleted T cells, or PBMCs.

The germline V gene has CDR1 SGHRS and CDR2 YFSETQ. The CDR3 is made up of 15 amino acids. V was trimmed by 0 bases and J by 1 base, leaving 7 bases between them. Specimen: peripheral blood. The chain links TRBV5-1 to TRBJ2-2; no firm D call. The sequence came from a man aged 55 to 70 who had recovered from COVID-19. CDR3 bases: TGCGCCAGCAGCTTGGATGCGCGGAACACCGGGGAGCTGTTTTTT. Protein sequence: CASSLDARNTGELFF.